The 24 T cell receptor beta chains given below trace back to one sample, sequenced in a study of shared clonotypes between healthy human individuals. Using immunoSEQ multiplex PCR, the repertoire was profiled, and TCRdb retains in-frame clones only, with some absent. The repertoire consists of some 300,000 clones, with around 70% occurring once and the leading ten covering more than 9%. Sequenced material: memory CD4+ T cells sorted from blood. The subset was: CD45RA-negative fraction. The receptors shown here come from a man aged 30 to 45 in good health.

The chain combines TRBV28 with TRBJ2-7; tentatively, D is TRBD2 (6 bases). The V end was cut by 6 bases, the J end by 4 bases, with 22 bases between. The V gene's germline CDR1 is MDHEN and CDR2 SYDVKM. The CDR3 extends over 16 amino acids. The CDR3 loop is CASSSSRPRGSYEQYF. The CDR3 bases are TGTGCCAGCAGCTCCTCCCGCCCTCGGGGGTCTTACGAGCAGTACTTC.

The chain carries TRBV5-4 and TRBJ1-1; D perhaps matches TRBD1 (5 bases). The germline V and J ends were trimmed by 2 bases and 3 bases, with 11 bases remaining between them. The CDR3 has 14 amino acids. Germline V lookup: CDR1 SGHNT, CDR2 YYREEE (reference sequence). In nucleotides, the CDR3 is TGTGCCAGCAGCTTTGACAGTTGGGACACTGAAGCTTTCTTT. It is translated as CASSFDSWDTEAFF. The full variable domain, in which reference TRBV5-4 and TRBJ1-1 provide the parts outside the CDR3, is ETGVTQSPTHLIKTRGQQVTLRCSSQSGHNTVSWYQQALGQGPQFIFQYYREEENGRGNFPPRFSGLQFPNYSSELNVNALELDDSALYLCASSFDSWDTEAFFGQGTRLTVV.

The chain links TRBV25-1 to TRBJ2-7; tentative D call: TRBD2 (6 bases). V dropped 0 bases and J dropped 0 bases, with 12 bases sitting between them. CDR3 size: 16 residues. CDR1 is MGHDK and CDR2 is SYGVNS in the germline V gene. This CDR3 reads CASSEYGLRDSYEQYF. The CDR3 DNA sequence: TGTGCCAGCAGTGAATATGGCCTGCGGGACTCCTACGAGCAGTACTTC.

The J gene is TRBJ2-5, the V gene TRBV18; D uncertain. This CDR3 contains 13 residues. Germline values: CDR1 KGHSH, CDR2 LQKENI. The V end lost 3 bases, the J end lost 0 bases, and 5 bases lay between the germline ends. CDR3 bases: TGTGCCAGCTCACCGGATAACCAAGAGACCCAGTACTTC. Translated, it gives CASSPDNQETQYF. The full variable domain, with the rest looked up from reference TRBV18 and TRBJ2-5, is NAGVMQNPRHLVRRRGQEARLRCSPMKGHSHVYWYRQLPEEGLKFMVYLQKENIIDESGMPKERFSAEFPKEGPSILRIQQVVRGDSAAYFCASSPDNQETQYFGPGTRLLVL.

The V call is TRBV5-1, the J call TRBJ2-5; 9 nucleotides line up with TRBD1. Trimming cost V 3 bases and J 5 bases; bases outside gene matches: 5. Germline CDR1 reads SGHRS; CDR2 reads YFSETQ. This CDR3 contains 14 residues. CDR3 residues: CASSYRGREETQYF. The CDR3 DNA follows: TGCGCCAGCAGCTACAGGGGGCGAGAGGAGACCCAGTACTTC.

V gene TRBV7-6 combines with J gene TRBJ2-7; 7 bases are shared with TRBD1. J was trimmed by 6 bases and V by 1 base; bases with no gene match: 9. The CDR3 length is 15 residues. Germline CDR1 and CDR2: SGHVS and FNYEAQ. CDR3 residues: CASSLGLGQNSEQYF. CDR3 in DNA: TGTGCCAGCAGCTTAGGTCTGGGACAGAACTCCGAGCAGTACTTC. Full variable domain (outside the CDR3, taken from reference TRBV7-6 and TRBJ2-7): GAGVSQSPRYKVTKRGQDVALRCDPISGHVSLYWYRQALGQGPEFLTYFNYEAQQDKSGLPNDRFSAERPEGSISTLTIQRTEQRDSAMYRCASSLGLGQNSEQYFGPGTRLTVT.

In its sample, this clone was seen many times. V gene TRBV28 combines with J gene TRBJ2-1, with a tentative D call TRBD1 (5 bases). Trimming took off 5 bases at V and 7 bases at J, with 15 bases between the two ends. The CDR3 is made up of 14 amino acids. Germline V CDR1 and CDR2: MDHEN, SYDVKM. DNA of the CDR3: TGTGCCAGCAGTGTTGTGGGGCTGGGGAATGAGCAGTTCTTC. Translating gives CASSVVGLGNEQFF.

This chain uses TRBV5-4 with TRBJ2-5; D might be TRBD1 (6 bases). The CDR3 runs to 13 residues. Trimming left V 2 bases short and J 5 bases short, with 10 bases between. Germline V gene sequence: CDR1 SGHNT, CDR2 YYREEE (reference sequence). The CDR3 region is CASSFGQGETQYF. CDR3 in DNA: TGTGCCAGCAGCTTCGGTCAGGGGGAGACCCAGTACTTC.

The chain is built from TRBV29-1 and TRBJ2-7; 9 bases are shared with TRBD1. Germline values: CDR1 SQVTM, CDR2 ANQGSEA. V was clipped by 2 bases and J by 6 bases; unmatched bases: 8. The CDR3 is 14 residues long. CDR3 nucleotides: TGCAGCGTTGAAAAGGGACAGGGCCGGCGCGAGCAGTACTTC. The encoded protein is CSVEKGQGRREQYF.

This clone was detected only a few times. V gene TRBV5-1 combines with J gene TRBJ2-1, with D uncertain. V was shortened by 1 base and J by 6 bases, with 11 bases between the two germline ends. The CDR3 is 14 residues long. Germline-derived CDR1 and CDR2 are SGHRS and YFSETQ. DNA of the CDR3: TGCGCCAGCAGCTTGAAAAAGGCCCCCAATGAGCAGTTCTTC. Its protein is CASSLKKAPNEQFF.

This chain links TRBV14 with TRBJ2-2; D call uncertain. Germline V gives CDR1 SGHDN, CDR2 FVKESK. Trimming took off 2 bases at V and 4 bases at J, with 8 bases between the two ends. The CDR3 is 14 amino acids. Written as DNA, the CDR3 is TGTGCCAGCAGCCAATCAACGACCACCGGGGAGCTGTTTTTT. Its translation is CASSQSTTTGELFF.

V and J are TRBV28 and TRBJ2-7, with 7 bases that match TRBD2. The CDR3 loop spans 16 amino acids. Germline CDR1 is MDHEN and CDR2 is SYDVKM. The V gene end was trimmed by 5 bases and the J gene end by 3 bases; junction bases not matched to a gene: 13. The CDR3 region is CASSASTGLKGYEQYF. The CDR3 DNA reads as TGTGCCAGCAGTGCCTCAACGGGACTAAAGGGCTACGAGCAGTACTTC.

This sequence joins TRBV15 and TRBJ2-1, with D maybe TRBD2 (6 bases). CDR1 is LNHNV and CDR2 is YYDKDF in the germline V gene (reference sequence). Trimming removed 0 bases at V and 5 bases at J, with 14 bases between. The CDR3 is 16 residues long. CDR3 DNA sequence: TGTGCCACCAGCAGAGATCGGGGGTCCGCCAACAATGAGCAGTTCTTC. It codes for CATSRDRGSANNEQFF.

The chain links TRBV7-9 to TRBJ2-3, with D perhaps TRBD1 (6 bases). The CDR3 length is 15 residues. Trimming removed 6 bases from V and 2 bases from J, with 15 bases in between. Germline assignment: CDR1 SEHNR and CDR2 FQNEAQ (reference sequence). CDR3 nucleotides: TGTGCCAGCAGACTCTCAGGGGCTATCACAGATACGCAGTATTTT. Encoded protein: CASRLSGAITDTQYF. Filled out from reference TRBV7-9 and TRBJ2-3, the complete variable domain reads DTGVSQNPRHKITKRGQNVTFRCDPISEHNRLYWYRQTLGQGPEFLTYFQNEAQLEKSRLLSDRFSAERPKGSFSTLEIQRTEQGDSAMYLCASRLSGAITDTQYFGPGTRLTVL.

This chain uses TRBV2 with TRBJ1-5; 9 nucleotides match TRBD1. Germline V gene sequence: CDR1 SNHLY, CDR2 FYNNEI. V lost 2 bases and J lost 1; bases outside the gene matches: 12. This CDR3 region has 19 residues. CDR3 protein: CASSERGRDRVRSNQPQHF. The CDR3, as DNA: TGTGCCAGCAGTGAAAGAGGGCGGGACAGGGTTAGGAGCAATCAGCCCCAGCATTTT.

This clone was detected only a few times. The chain employs TRBV27 and TRBJ2-5; D remains ambiguous. The V gene lost 5 bases and the J gene lost 5 bases, with 15 bases spanning the gap. CDR1 and CDR2 from the germline V gene are MNHEY and SMNVEV (reference sequence). This CDR3 has 14 amino acids. The CDR3 spells CASSNYPSSETQYF. The CDR3, as DNA: TGTGCCAGCAGTAATTACCCTTCTTCGGAGACCCAGTACTTC.

The chain carries TRBV6-5 and TRBJ2-7, with 8 positions matching TRBD2. This CDR3 has 13 residues. Germline V gene data show CDR1 as MNHEY and CDR2 as SVGAGI. With V trimmed by 6 bases and J by 3 bases, 4 bases remained unmatched. CDR3 coding DNA: TGTGCCAGCAGGAAGCGGGAGAGCTACGAGCAGTACTTC. Its translation is CASRKRESYEQYF.

The V call is TRBV11-2, the J call TRBJ1-5; D call uncertain. The CDR3 loop spans 13 amino acids. V lost 5 bases, J lost 1 base, and 6 bases lay in between. Germline CDR1 and CDR2: SGHAT and FQNNGV. CDR3: CASSPGSNQPQHF. The CDR3 DNA follows: TGTGCCAGCAGCCCAGGAAGCAATCAGCCCCAGCATTTT.

The chain is built from TRBV6-6 and TRBJ2-2; D unclear. The V and J ends lost 5 bases and 5 bases respectively, with 9 bases between them. Germline V CDR1 and CDR2: MNHNY, SVGAGI (reference sequence). The CDR3 is 13 amino acids. As DNA, the CDR3 is TGTGCCAGCAGTGCTGGACGAACCGGGGAGCTGTTTTTT. Protein: CASSAGRTGELFF.

V gene TRBV5-1 combines with J gene TRBJ2-5, with 10 bases that match TRBD1. Germline CDR1 reads SGHRS; CDR2 reads YFSETQ. CDR3 length equals 16 residues. Trimming at V came to 4 bases and at J to 5 bases, leaving 11 bases not matched to a gene. The CDR3 is CASSLGTGQGIETQYF. The CDR3, as DNA: TGCGCCAGCAGCCTGGGGACGGGACAGGGGATCGAGACCCAGTACTTC.

The genes are TRBV2 and TRBJ2-3; no firm D call. V shed 2 bases and J shed 5 bases, with 5 bases lying between them. The CDR3 length is 12 residues. Germline assignment: CDR1 SNHLY and CDR2 FYNNEI. For the CDR3, the DNA is TGTGCCAGCAGTGAAATTGGAGATACGCAGTATTTT. Protein: CASSEIGDTQYF.

Only one count was recorded for this clone. The V and J genes are TRBV11-1 and TRBJ2-7, with a weak D call TRBD1 (6 bases). CDR3 length equals 15 residues. Germline V lookup: CDR1 SGHAT, CDR2 FQDESV (reference sequence). The V end lost 0 bases, the J end lost 0 bases, and 9 bases lay between the germline ends. CDR3 sequence: CASSLALGGSYEQYF. CDR3 DNA: TGTGCCAGCAGCTTAGCGCTAGGGGGCTCCTACGAGCAGTACTTC.

The chain employs TRBV9 and TRBJ2-5; 8 nucleotides agree with TRBD1. The germline gives CDR1 SGDLS, CDR2 YYNGEE. This CDR3 comprises 14 residues. With V trimmed by 1 base and J by 5 bases, 4 bases remained unmatched. The CDR3 bases are TGTGCCAGCAGCGTACAGGGGGCGGGCGAGACCCAGTACTTC. Translation: CASSVQGAGETQYF.

The chain recombines TRBV7-9 with TRBJ2-6; D is undetermined. The DNA end is more similar to TRBJ2-1, so the J call may be wrong. Germline V lookup: CDR1 SEHNR, CDR2 FQNEAQ (reference sequence). This CDR3 contains 12 residues. The CDR3 bases are TGTGCCAGCAGCTTAGAATGGGCTGAGCAGTTCTTC. This gives the protein CASSLEWAEQFF.